Shown below are 25 T cell receptor beta chains from a single sample sequenced in a study of shared clonotypes between healthy human individuals. The table came from immunoSEQ multiplex PCR; TCRdb's copy has only in-frame clones and leaves some out. The table lists around 510,000 clones, roughly 95% of them singletons. The sample comprised naive CD4+ T cells sorted from blood. Noted subset: CD45RA+ positively selected. Every receptor here comes from a woman aged 25 to 45 in good health.

The chain carries TRBV5-1 and TRBJ2-2, with D hard to call. V dropped 5 bases and J dropped 8 bases, with 19 bases sitting between them. Germline V gene data show CDR1 as SGHRS and CDR2 as YFSETQ. This CDR3 has 15 residues. CDR3 in DNA: TGCGCCAGCAGTGGTTTTGATCCGACGGGTGGGGAGCTGTTTTTT. Residues: CASSGFDPTGGELFF.

The gene calls are TRBV10-1 and TRBJ2-5; TRBD2 matches 7 bases. The CDR3 length is 17 residues. J was trimmed by 5 bases and V by 3 bases; bases with no gene match: 15. CDR1 is WNHNN, CDR2 SYGVQD, per germline (reference sequence). The CDR3 here is CASSETGAGALGETQYF. DNA for the CDR3: TGCGCCAGCAGTGAAACGGGTGCGGGAGCCCTTGGGGAGACCCAGTACTTC.

In this sample, this clone turned up a few times. The rearrangement joins TRBV27 to TRBJ2-1; TRBD2 agrees at 10 bases. J gave up 7 bases and V 6 bases, and 6 bases lay outside the gene matches. CDR1 and CDR2 from the germline V gene are MNHEY and SMNVEV (reference sequence). The CDR3 contains 14 residues. Here the CDR3 DNA reads TGTGCCAGCAGGGCTAGCGGGAGTGTGAATGAGCAGTTCTTC. Translating it yields CASRASGSVNEQFF.

The CDR3 spells CAISWGQGVSYEQYF. Here the CDR3 DNA reads TGTGCCATCAGTTGGGGACAGGGGGTATCCTACGAGCAGTACTTC. V usage is TRBV10-3 and J usage is TRBJ2-7; 11 bases agree with TRBD1. V gave up 5 bases and J gave up 1 base; unmatched junction bases: 4. CDR1 is ENHRY, CDR2 SYGVKD, per germline. The CDR3 is 15 residues long.

The V call is TRBV27, the J call TRBJ1-2; 10 bases map to TRBD1. V shed 4 bases, J shed 8 bases, and the junction held 7 bases outside the gene matches. This CDR3 spans 14 amino acids. The germline V gene has CDR1 MNHEY and CDR2 SMNVEV (reference sequence). The CDR3 region is CASSSGQGPLGYTF. In DNA, the CDR3 is TGTGCCAGCAGTTCGGGACAGGGGCCGTTGGGCTACACCTTC.

The chain combines TRBV5-1 with TRBJ1-2, with 8 bases that match TRBD1. Trimming cost V 1 base and J 8 bases; bases outside gene matches: 13. CDR3 length: 16 residues. Looked up from germline, CDR1 is SGHRS and CDR2 is YFSETQ. Here the CDR3 reads CASSLPPTGVLSGYTF. In DNA, the CDR3 is TGCGCCAGCAGCTTGCCCCCGACAGGGGTACTTTCCGGCTACACCTTC.

The rearrangement uses TRBV5-5 and TRBJ2-5; D unclear. The DNA end favors TRBJ2-7, so the J call may be wrong. This CDR3 comprises 14 residues. Germline V gene data show CDR1 as SGHKS and CDR2 as YYEKEE (reference sequence). In nucleotides, the CDR3 is TGTGCCAGCAGCCCTAAAGTGGGAACCTACGAGCAGTACTTC. Its translation: CASSPKVGTYEQYF.

This clone was detected a few times. The chain recombines TRBV27 with TRBJ2-7; 9 bases line up with TRBD1. The CDR3 length is 15 residues. The junction had 9 bases not matched to a gene; V was cut back by 7 bases and J by 2 bases. From germline, CDR1 is MNHEY and CDR2 SMNVEV (reference sequence). CDR3 bases: TGTGCCAGCAAGGACAGGGGAGTTATAACCTACGAGCAGTACTTC. This translates into CASKDRGVITYEQYF.

The chain recombines TRBV18 with TRBJ2-1, with TRBD2 identical over 7 bases. With 0 bases clipped from V and 1 base from J, the junction kept 3 bases outside the gene matches. CDR3 size: 16 residues. Germline CDR1 reads KGHSH; CDR2 reads LQKENI. In DNA form, the CDR3 reads TGTGCCAGCTCACCACCCATACTAGCGTCCTACAATGAGCAGTTCTTC. This sequence encodes CASSPPILASYNEQFF.

The chain has TRBV28 and TRBJ2-7; D might be TRBD2 (6 bases). The CDR3 length is 17 residues. Trimming cost V 4 bases and J 2 bases, with 21 bases left between them. Germline V gene data show CDR1 as MDHEN and CDR2 as SYDVKM. The CDR3 is CASSSYLKRGATYEQYF. CDR3 coding DNA: TGTGCCAGCAGTTCTTACCTGAAACGCGGGGCCACCTACGAGCAGTACTTC.

V usage is TRBV6-5 and J usage is TRBJ1-2; D perhaps matches TRBD1 (5 bases). Germline CDR1 and CDR2: MNHEY and SVGAGI. Trimming stripped 6 bases from V and 4 bases from J, with 15 bases between. The CDR3 loop spans 14 amino acids. CDR3 protein: CASRSGRMGYGYTF. CDR3 DNA: TGTGCCAGCAGGTCAGGGAGGATGGGCTATGGCTACACCTTC.

The chain is built from TRBV18 and TRBJ2-3; no reliable D call. Trimming removed 1 base at V and 1 base at J, with 6 bases between. The CDR3 totals 14 residues. Germline assignment: CDR1 KGHSH and CDR2 LQKENI. CDR3 residues: CASSPRLGTDTQYF. As DNA, the CDR3 is TGTGCCAGCTCACCACGGCTAGGCACAGATACGCAGTATTTT.

V gene TRBV10-2 combines with J gene TRBJ2-7; 7 bases agree with TRBD1. Looked up from germline, CDR1 is WSHSY and CDR2 is SAAADI. Trimming removed 7 bases from V and 5 bases from J; junction bases left unmatched: 11. The CDR3 length is 14 residues. This CDR3 reads CASIRQGTRDEQYF. In nucleotides, the CDR3 is TGCGCCAGCATCAGACAGGGCACTAGAGACGAGCAGTACTTC.

This chain uses TRBV15 with TRBJ1-4, with a weak D call TRBD1 (5 bases). The CDR3 has 14 amino acids. Looked up from germline, CDR1 is LNHNV and CDR2 is YYDKDF (reference sequence). Trimming left V 5 bases short and J 5 bases short, with 12 bases between. This CDR3 reads CATSRGTPNEKLFF. The CDR3 nucleotides read TGTGCCACCAGCCGCGGGACTCCAAATGAAAAACTGTTTTTT.

The rearrangement joins TRBV12-2 to TRBJ2-7; the DNA was not used to check the table's D call, TRBD2. TRBV12-2 constitutes a pseudogene. The CDR3 is 13 residues long. The chain's CDR3 is CASRAGGPTGLTF. The CDR3 nucleotides read TGTGCAAGTCGGGCGGGGGGACCGACAGGGCTCACTTTC.

This clone occurred a few times. As DNA, the CDR3 is TGTGCCAGCAGTGAAGGCAGGCTCTATGGCTACACCTTC. Residues: CASSEGRLYGYTF. The V call is TRBV2, the J call TRBJ1-2; D remains unclear. CDR1 and CDR2 from the germline V gene are SNHLY and FYNNEI. V shed 1 base and J shed 4 bases, with 7 bases lying between them. This CDR3 contains 13 residues.

CDR3 sequence reads: CASISDLRLSYEQYF. CDR3 DNA sequence: TGTGCCAGCATCTCCGACCTCCGGCTCTCCTACGAGCAGTACTTC. The rearrangement uses TRBV6-1 and TRBJ2-7, with D unresolved. Germline lookup yields CDR1 MNHNS and CDR2 SASEGT. Trimming pared 7 bases from V and 0 bases from J, leaving 16 bases between. CDR3 length: 15 amino acids.

The J gene is TRBJ1-1, the V gene TRBV27; D not certain. The V gene's germline CDR1 is MNHEY and CDR2 SMNVEV (reference sequence). The CDR3 sequence is 14 residues long. V was pared by 6 bases and J by 1 base, with 12 bases between. This CDR3 reads CASSKVLGNTEAFF. The CDR3 region has the DNA TGTGCCAGCAGCAAAGTCCTGGGGAACACTGAAGCTTTCTTT.

The J gene is TRBJ1-1, the V gene TRBV10-2, with a possible D match to TRBD1 (6 bases). This CDR3 is built from 14 residues. V was shortened by 7 bases and J by 2 bases, with 14 bases between the two germline ends. The V gene's germline CDR1 is WSHSY and CDR2 SAAADI. The CDR3 DNA follows: TGCGCCAGCACCCGAGGACAGACAAACACTGAAGCTTTCTTT. This codes for CASTRGQTNTEAFF.

The chain couples TRBV2 to TRBJ2-7; 8 nucleotides match TRBD1. The CDR3 runs to 16 residues. The J segment lost 3 bases and the V segment lost 2 bases, leaving 9 bases of the junction unmatched. Germline V lookup: CDR1 SNHLY, CDR2 FYNNEI. The chain's CDR3 is CASSETPGTGYYEQYF. The CDR3 DNA follows: TGTGCCAGCAGTGAAACTCCCGGGACAGGCTACTACGAGCAGTACTTC. Drawing the rest from reference TRBV2 and TRBJ2-7, the complete variable domain is EPEVTQTPSHQVTQMGQEVILRCVPISNHLYFYWYRQILGQKVEFLVSFYNNEISEKSEIFDDQFSVERPDGSNFTLKIRSTKLEDSAMYFCASSETPGTGYYEQYFGPGTRLTVT.

In its sample, this clone was seen once. The genes are TRBV27 and TRBJ2-5; 12 nucleotides agree with TRBD1. TRBJ2-7 explains the end of the DNA better; the J call may be wrong. This CDR3 contains 18 residues. The V gene's germline CDR1 is MNHEY and CDR2 SMNVEV (reference sequence). The CDR3 region is CASSPRDRGPIGSYEQYF. The CDR3 nucleotides are TGTGCCAGCAGCCCCCGGGACAGGGGGCCGATCGGATCCTACGAGCAGTACTTC.

The rearrangement joins TRBV7-9 to TRBJ1-6; maybe TRBD1 (5 bases). The CDR3 length is 15 residues. Germline CDR1 reads SEHNR; CDR2 reads FQNEAQ (reference sequence). Trimming removed 5 bases from V and 6 bases from J, with 14 bases in between. The CDR3, as DNA: TGTGCCAGCAGCGCTGGGACGGCCGGTAATTCACCCCTCCACTTT. This translates into CASSAGTAGNSPLHF.

The gene calls are TRBV19 and TRBJ2-3, with no clear D. CDR1 and CDR2 (germline): LNHDA, SQIVND (reference sequence). The CDR3 covers 13 residues. Trimming shortened V by 6 bases and J by 2 bases, and 9 bases separated the two germline ends. CDR3: CASRPDDTDTQYF. The CDR3 DNA follows: TGTGCCAGTAGACCAGACGACACAGATACGCAGTATTTT.

This clone has a single count. The J gene is TRBJ1-6, the V gene TRBV4-1; D not resolved. The CDR3 covers 18 residues. The V end was cut by 2 bases, the J end by 0 bases, with 14 bases between. In germline, CDR1 is MGHRA, CDR2 YSYEKL. The CDR3 DNA is TGCGCCAGCAGCCAAACTCCCGACTGGAGCTCCTATAATTCACCCCTCCACTTT. Amino acid sequence: CASSQTPDWSSYNSPLHF.

V is TRBV14 and J is TRBJ1-1; D gene unclear. This CDR3 has 16 residues. Trimming took 6 bases from V and 3 from J, leaving 20 bases between them. The germline V gene encodes CDR1 SGHDN and CDR2 FVKESK. The CDR3 nucleotides are TGTGCCAGCAGTCACAGCTTCACCCGACGGGACACTGAAGCTTTCTTT. It codes for CASSHSFTRRDTEAFF.